This record concerns one TCR beta chain sequence. The CDR3 contains 16 residues. V shed 5 bases, J shed 3 bases, and the junction held 12 bases outside the gene matches. Germline CDR1 reads SGHRS; CDR2 reads YFSETQ. In the source study's methods: Reference gene primer amplification gave estimated nucleated cell counts. The data were produced by immunoSEQ multiplex PCR, yet TCRdb's version contains in-frame clones alone and is incomplete. V and J calls and clone size follow that table, whereas D and trimming were derived from the DNA. The repertoire has around 300,000 clones, roughly 88% of them found once; the top ten carry roughly 9%. These data come from a study of blood T cell repertoires in COVID-19. Study overall: Italy, Spain and the United States were the sources of the convalescent and acute COVID-19 samples. PBMCs, B-cell-depleted T cells, or T cells were the source of the cDNA or gDNA that made up the material.

This receptor was obtained from a man younger than 35 with active or convalescent COVID-19. The V call is TRBV5-1, the J call TRBJ2-7, with TRBD1 identical over 9 bases. Sequencing was carried out using peripheral blood. The CDR3 protein is CASSWYPGQGVYEQYF. CDR3 sequence (DNA): TGCGCCAGCAGTTGGTATCCGGGACAGGGTGTCTACGAGCAGTACTTC.